This record looks at one T cell receptor (beta chain) sequence and its context. As yet, its antigen is unknown. V was clipped by 3 bases and J by 5 bases; unmatched bases: 17. This CDR3 region has 17 residues. Germline V gene sequence: CDR1 SGHRS, CDR2 YFSETQ. This specimen belongs to a study of shared clonotypes between healthy human individuals. Looking at the study overall: The study used three CD4 naive, three CD4 memory, two CD8 naive and one CD8 memory plate per donor.

In the naive CD8 group, cells lacked CD45RO and were positively selected for CCR7, so terminally differentiated effector memory CD45RA+ cells were left out. General observations from the study: Across a handful of donors, naive CD4 shared about 5%, naive CD8 around 3.5%, memory CD4 more than 2%, memory CD8 approximately 0.4%. The generation probabilities recorded for non-shared clonotypes fell below those of clonotypes shared by all four donors. The low donor count limited represented genetic and exposure-history diversity.

Clones were read by immunoSEQ multiplex PCR, and TCRdb kept only the in-frame ones, dropping some. The sample contains about 800,000 clones, roughly 96% of which appear only once. The receptor was isolated from a young man in good health. Sequencing was carried out using naive CD8+ T cells sorted from blood. The genes are TRBV5-1 and TRBJ2-7; 7 bases agree with TRBD1. In DNA, the CDR3 is TGCGCCAGCAGCTCGGTCGTGACAGGGTTTGGAAGGGACGAGCAGTACTTC. The encoded protein is CASSSVVTGFGRDEQYF.